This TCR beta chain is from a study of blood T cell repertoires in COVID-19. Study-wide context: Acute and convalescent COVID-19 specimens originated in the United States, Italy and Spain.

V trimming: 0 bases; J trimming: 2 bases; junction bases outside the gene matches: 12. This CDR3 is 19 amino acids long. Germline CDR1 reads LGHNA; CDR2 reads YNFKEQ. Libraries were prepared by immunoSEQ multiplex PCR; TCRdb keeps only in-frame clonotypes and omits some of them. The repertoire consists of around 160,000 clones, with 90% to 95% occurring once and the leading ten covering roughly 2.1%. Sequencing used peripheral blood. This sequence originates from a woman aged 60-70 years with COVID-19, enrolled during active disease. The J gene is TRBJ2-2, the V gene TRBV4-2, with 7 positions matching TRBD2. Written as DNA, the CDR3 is TGTGCCAGCAGCCAAGATGAGGTAGCGGGTCTAGCTAACACCGGGGAGCTGTTTTTT. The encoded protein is CASSQDEVAGLANTGELFF.